This T cell receptor (beta chain) came from a study of Ad26.COV2.S vaccination and SARS-CoV-2 variants. The overall study: Donor was one of the participants in the Ad26.COV2.S arm of the COV1001 trial.

The CDR3 is 13 residues long. Per germline, CDR1 GTSNPN and CDR2 SVGIG (reference sequence). Libraries were prepared by immunoSEQ multiplex PCR; TCRdb keeps only in-frame clonotypes and omits some of them. The table lists some 400,000 clones, 70% to 90% of them singletons. The treatment is: around 19 received Ad26.COV2.S at low or high dose, single or two shots; 5 received placebo; per-sample allocation not given. Day 63 following the first vaccine or placebo injection was when the samples were taken. This Boston cohort included adults aged 18-55 years. This TCR was recovered from a person aged 18-60 years who received the Ad26.COV2.S COVID-19 vaccine or a placebo. Sequencing was performed on peripheral blood, taken in a trial of Ad26.COV2.S vaccine versus placebo. V and J are TRBV30 and TRBJ2-1; 10 nucleotides align to TRBD2. The DNA for the CDR3 is TGTGCTCGAACTAGCGGGACTACAATGGAGCAGTTCTTC. Protein: CARTSGTTMEQFF.